These T cell receptor beta chains were read from a single sample in a study of beta chain features in type 1 diabetes. Libraries were prepared by immunoSEQ multiplex PCR; TCRdb keeps only in-frame clonotypes and omits some of them. The table has a few hundred thousand clones, over 25% seen once. The sequenced material came from naive CD4+ T cells from blood. These receptor sequences come from a man aged 18 to 29 in good health. Each CDR3 is given with its conserved first and last residue. The order of the fields is J gene, clone size, V gene, D gene, CDR3 protein, CDR3 DNA. D genes are given only for firm matches. Clone size appears in some rows only: once, few, many, or a class for an expanded clone.

J gene: TRBJ1-1; clone size: NA; V gene: TRBV30; D gene: NA; CDR3 protein: CAWRGTEAFF; CDR3 DNA: TGTGCCTGGAGGGGGACTGAAGCTTTCTTT
J gene: TRBJ2-2; clone size: NA; V gene: TRBV25-1; D gene: NA; CDR3 protein: CASRPPNAGTGELFF; CDR3 DNA: TGTGCCAGCCGCCCCCCTAACGCGGGCACCGGGGAGCTGTTTTTT
J gene: TRBJ2-1; clone size: few; V gene: TRBV7-2; D gene: NA; CDR3 protein: CASSRGHPTLGEQFF; CDR3 DNA: TGTGCCAGCAGCCGCGGTCATCCCACGCTTGGTGAGCAGTTCTTC
J gene: TRBJ1-5; clone size: NA; V gene: TRBV9; D gene: NA; CDR3 protein: CASSVRQPQHF; CDR3 DNA: TGTGCCAGCAGCGTCCGTCAGCCCCAGCATTTT
J gene: TRBJ2-1; clone size: few; V gene: TRBV23-1; D gene: TRBD1; CDR3 protein: CASSQPADRDSHEQFF; CDR3 DNA: TGCGCCAGCAGTCAACCCGCGGACAGGGACTCCCATGAGCAGTTCTTC
J gene: TRBJ2-1; clone size: once; V gene: TRBV4-2; D gene: TRBD2; CDR3 protein: CASSQDLASGRIEQFF; CDR3 DNA: TGTGCCAGCAGCCAAGATTTGGCTAGCGGGAGGATTGAGCAGTTCTTC
J gene: TRBJ2-7; clone size: NA; V gene: TRBV7-9; D gene: TRBD1; CDR3 protein: CASSPGTAVSEQYF; CDR3 DNA: TGTGCCAGCAGCCCCGGGACAGCCGTTAGTGAGCAGTACTTC
J gene: TRBJ1-3; clone size: NA; V gene: TRBV15; D gene: NA; CDR3 protein: CATSRGRSGNTIYF; CDR3 DNA: TGTGCCACCAGCAGAGGACGAAGTGGAAACACCATATATTTT
J gene: TRBJ1-2; clone size: few; V gene: TRBV18; D gene: TRBD1; CDR3 protein: CASSTATGDYGYTF; CDR3 DNA: TGTGCCAGCTCAACAGCGACAGGGGACTATGGCTACACCTTC
J gene: TRBJ1-4; clone size: NA; V gene: TRBV9; D gene: NA; CDR3 protein: CASSFRSGTSEKLFF; CDR3 DNA: TGTGCCAGCAGCTTCAGGAGTGGGACAAGTGAAAAACTGTTTTTT
J gene: TRBJ1-2; clone size: NA; V gene: TRBV30; D gene: NA; CDR3 protein: CAWSVHSGYTF; CDR3 DNA: TGTGCCTGGAGTGTACACAGTGGCTACACCTTC
J gene: TRBJ2-7; clone size: NA; V gene: TRBV18; D gene: NA; CDR3 protein: CASSQTRVVGEQYF; CDR3 DNA: TGTGCCAGCTCCCAGACTAGAGTAGTAGGCGAGCAGTACTTC
J gene: TRBJ2-3; clone size: few; V gene: TRBV30; D gene: NA; CDR3 protein: CAWAYTDTQYF; CDR3 DNA: TGTGCCTGGGCATACACAGATACGCAGTATTTT
J gene: TRBJ2-5; clone size: few; V gene: TRBV5-5; D gene: TRBD2; CDR3 protein: CASSLDLLAGTETQYF; CDR3 DNA: TGTGCCAGCAGCTTGGATCTACTAGCGGGAACAGAGACCCAGTACTTC
J gene: TRBJ1-1; clone size: few; V gene: TRBV6-5; D gene: NA; CDR3 protein: CASMSRVNTEAFF; CDR3 DNA: TGTGCCAGCATGAGCAGGGTGAACACTGAAGCTTTCTTT
J gene: TRBJ2-1; clone size: NA; V gene: TRBV9; D gene: TRBD1; CDR3 protein: CASSVDRPGGLYNEQFF; CDR3 DNA: TGTGCCAGCAGCGTAGATCGTCCAGGGGGTCTGTACAATGAGCAGTTCTTC
J gene: TRBJ2-1; clone size: NA; V gene: TRBV7-9; D gene: NA; CDR3 protein: CASNRDSYNEQFF; CDR3 DNA: TGTGCCAGCAACAGGGACTCCTACAATGAGCAGTTCTTC
J gene: TRBJ2-1; clone size: NA; V gene: TRBV15; D gene: NA; CDR3 protein: CATSRLGGGPYNEQFF; CDR3 DNA: TGTGCCACCAGCCGGCTTGGTGGGGGGCCCTACAATGAGCAGTTCTTC
J gene: TRBJ2-5; clone size: few; V gene: TRBV11-1; D gene: TRBD2; CDR3 protein: CASSLGLAGDTQYF; CDR3 DNA: TGTGCCAGCAGCTTAGGACTAGCGGGAGATACCCAGTACTTC
J gene: TRBJ1-2; clone size: few; V gene: TRBV30; D gene: NA; CDR3 protein: CAWSKTSHYGYTF; CDR3 DNA: TGTGCCTGGAGTAAAACGTCCCACTATGGCTACACCTTC
J gene: TRBJ2-7; clone size: few; V gene: TRBV7-9; D gene: TRBD2; CDR3 protein: CASSPRGRGRGYEQYF; CDR3 DNA: TGTGCCAGCAGCCCCCGTGGACGCGGGAGAGGCTACGAGCAGTACTTC
J gene: TRBJ2-1; clone size: NA; V gene: TRBV29-1; D gene: TRBD2; CDR3 protein: CSVDASGRASPQFF; CDR3 DNA: TGCAGCGTTGACGCTAGCGGGAGGGCCTCTCCCCAGTTCTTC
J gene: TRBJ2-1; clone size: NA; V gene: TRBV15; D gene: TRBD2; CDR3 protein: CATSRAGTSGNEQFF; CDR3 DNA: TGTGCCACCAGCAGGGCCGGGACTAGCGGCAATGAGCAGTTCTTC
J gene: TRBJ1-4; clone size: NA; V gene: TRBV30; D gene: TRBD1; CDR3 protein: CAWSLDRAQGKLFF; CDR3 DNA: TGTGCCTGGAGTCTCGACAGGGCTCAAGGAAAACTGTTTTTT
J gene: TRBJ2-3; clone size: NA; V gene: TRBV29-1; D gene: TRBD1; CDR3 protein: CSVEGQGAADTQYF; CDR3 DNA: TGCAGCGTCGAAGGGCAGGGGGCCGCAGATACGCAGTATTTT
J gene: TRBJ2-3; clone size: NA; V gene: TRBV7-8; D gene: TRBD2; CDR3 protein: CASSPNSGTSGRDTQYF; CDR3 DNA: TGTGCCAGCAGCCCTAATAGTGGGACTAGCGGGAGAGATACGCAGTATTTT
J gene: TRBJ1-3; clone size: NA; V gene: TRBV29-1; D gene: NA; CDR3 protein: CSVLLTRSPGNTIYF; CDR3 DNA: TGCAGCGTTTTATTGACGCGAAGTCCCGGAAACACCATATATTTT
J gene: TRBJ2-1; clone size: NA; V gene: TRBV18; D gene: TRBD2; CDR3 protein: CASSPGFGGRGYEQFF; CDR3 DNA: TGTGCCAGCTCACCAGGTTTTGGCGGGAGAGGCTATGAGCAGTTCTTC
J gene: TRBJ2-6; clone size: NA; V gene: TRBV19; D gene: NA; CDR3 protein: CASSTPSFGANVLTF; CDR3 DNA: TGTGCCAGTAGTACTCCCAGCTTTGGGGCCAACGTCCTGACTTTC
J gene: TRBJ2-7; clone size: NA; V gene: TRBV5-1; D gene: TRBD2; CDR3 protein: CASSWTGTSGYEQYF; CDR3 DNA: TGCGCCAGCAGCTGGACCGGGACTAGCGGCTACGAGCAGTACTTC
J gene: TRBJ2-1; clone size: NA; V gene: TRBV30; D gene: TRBD2; CDR3 protein: CAWSPGTSGRSQFF; CDR3 DNA: TGTGCCTGGAGTCCAGGGACTAGCGGGAGATCACAGTTCTTC
J gene: TRBJ2-1; clone size: NA; V gene: TRBV7-9; D gene: NA; CDR3 protein: CASSPRLGVAEDNEQFF; CDR3 DNA: TGTGCCAGCAGCCCCCGCCTGGGAGTAGCGGAAGACAATGAGCAGTTCTTC
J gene: TRBJ2-2; clone size: NA; V gene: TRBV29-1; D gene: TRBD2; CDR3 protein: CSASIAGDATGELFF; CDR3 DNA: TGCAGCGCTTCCATAGCGGGAGACGCCACCGGGGAGCTGTTTTTT
J gene: TRBJ1-2; clone size: once; V gene: TRBV4-1; D gene: TRBD1; CDR3 protein: CASSQVNRGLLEGYTF; CDR3 DNA: TGCGCCAGCAGCCAGGTTAACAGGGGACTGTTGGAGGGCTACACCTTC
J gene: TRBJ2-1; clone size: NA; V gene: TRBV6-6; D gene: TRBD2; CDR3 protein: CASSKAGELFF; CDR3 DNA: TGTGCCAGCAGCAAAGCGGGAGAACTGTTCTTC
J gene: TRBJ1-4; clone size: few; V gene: TRBV25-1; D gene: NA; CDR3 protein: CATRDYEKLFF; CDR3 DNA: TGTGCCACCCGGGACTATGAAAAACTGTTTTTT
J gene: TRBJ1-5; clone size: NA; V gene: TRBV9; D gene: NA; CDR3 protein: CASSVEGDQPQHF; CDR3 DNA: TGTGCCAGCAGCGTAGAAGGGGATCAGCCCCAGCATTTT
J gene: TRBJ1-2; clone size: few; V gene: TRBV14; D gene: NA; CDR3 protein: CASSQAGRQGAGYTF; CDR3 DNA: TGTGCCAGCAGCCAAGCCGGCAGGCAGGGCGCGGGCTACACCTTC
J gene: TRBJ1-1; clone size: few; V gene: TRBV27; D gene: NA; CDR3 protein: CASRAYGGLGLAAFF; CDR3 DNA: TGTGCCAGCAGGGCTTACGGGGGATTGGGGTTGGCAGCTTTCTTT
J gene: TRBJ2-5; clone size: NA; V gene: TRBV28; D gene: NA; CDR3 protein: CASSLVGATQYF; CDR3 DNA: TGTGCCAGCAGTTTAGTAGGGGCGACCCAGTACTTC
J gene: TRBJ1-3; clone size: NA; V gene: TRBV28; D gene: NA; CDR3 protein: CASSARGFGNTIYF; CDR3 DNA: TGTGCCAGCAGTGCACGGGGGTTTGGAAACACCATATATTTT
J gene: TRBJ2-5; clone size: NA; V gene: TRBV2; D gene: NA; CDR3 protein: CASSESSQYF; CDR3 DNA: TGTGCCAGCAGTGAAAGTAGCCAGTACTTC
J gene: TRBJ2-7; clone size: once; V gene: TRBV30; D gene: TRBD2; CDR3 protein: CAPIAGEGSEQYF; CDR3 DNA: TGTGCCCCCATAGCGGGAGAGGGCTCCGAGCAGTACTTC
J gene: TRBJ2-1; clone size: NA; V gene: TRBV28; D gene: NA; CDR3 protein: CASSFPQGQHNEQFF; CDR3 DNA: TGTGCCAGCAGTTTCCCCCAAGGACAGCACAATGAGCAGTTCTTC
J gene: TRBJ1-2; clone size: NA; V gene: TRBV7-2; D gene: NA; CDR3 protein: CASSSGQNYGYTF; CDR3 DNA: TGTGCCAGCAGCTCCGGACAGAACTATGGCTACACCTTC
J gene: TRBJ2-7; clone size: NA; V gene: TRBV5-1; D gene: NA; CDR3 protein: CASSSSDRSYEQYF; CDR3 DNA: TGCGCCAGCAGCTCTTCGGACCGGTCCTACGAGCAGTACTTC
J gene: TRBJ1-5; clone size: NA; V gene: TRBV19; D gene: NA; CDR3 protein: CASGAGNQPQHF; CDR3 DNA: TGTGCCAGTGGGGCGGGGAATCAGCCCCAGCATTTT
J gene: TRBJ2-4; clone size: NA; V gene: TRBV30; D gene: NA; CDR3 protein: CAWSVPRLGLAKNIQYF; CDR3 DNA: TGTGCCTGGAGTGTACCCCGACTAGGACTAGCCAAAAACATTCAGTACTTC
J gene: TRBJ1-5; clone size: few; V gene: TRBV19; D gene: NA; CDR3 protein: CASSIRDSNQPQHF; CDR3 DNA: TGTGCCAGTAGTATACGGGATAGCAATCAGCCCCAGCATTTT
J gene: TRBJ2-7; clone size: few; V gene: TRBV30; D gene: NA; CDR3 protein: CAWRSPTPYEQYF; CDR3 DNA: TGTGCCTGGAGGAGTCCTACCCCCTACGAGCAGTACTTC
J gene: TRBJ1-1; clone size: NA; V gene: TRBV7-7; D gene: NA; CDR3 protein: CASSLAENTEAFF; CDR3 DNA: TGTGCTAGCAGCTTAGCAGAGAACACTGAAGCTTTCTTT
J gene: TRBJ2-2; clone size: NA; V gene: TRBV29-1; D gene: NA; CDR3 protein: CSVDRASDTGELFF; CDR3 DNA: TGCAGCGTTGACCGGGCGTCCGACACCGGGGAGCTGTTTTTT
J gene: TRBJ2-5; clone size: NA; V gene: TRBV11-2; D gene: NA; CDR3 protein: CASSLNRGETQYF; CDR3 DNA: TGTGCCAGCAGCCTCAATCGGGGAGAGACCCAGTACTTC
J gene: TRBJ2-1; clone size: few; V gene: TRBV30; D gene: TRBD2; CDR3 protein: CAWKGGSDEQFF; CDR3 DNA: TGTGCCTGGAAGGGCGGGAGCGATGAGCAGTTCTTC
J gene: TRBJ1-1; clone size: NA; V gene: TRBV29-1; D gene: NA; CDR3 protein: CSAATGNEAFF; CDR3 DNA: TGCAGCGCCGCGACAGGCAATGAAGCTTTCTTT
J gene: TRBJ2-7; clone size: once; V gene: TRBV7-6; D gene: NA; CDR3 protein: CASSFTPGTVDEQYF; CDR3 DNA: TGTGCCAGCAGCTTTACCCCCGGGACGGTAGACGAGCAGTACTTC
J gene: TRBJ2-1; clone size: NA; V gene: TRBV19; D gene: NA; CDR3 protein: CASSNRVSNEQFF; CDR3 DNA: TGTGCCAGTAGTAACAGGGTCTCCAATGAGCAGTTCTTC
J gene: TRBJ1-2; clone size: NA; V gene: TRBV6-5; D gene: TRBD1; CDR3 protein: CASSYRQGHGYTF; CDR3 DNA: TGTGCCAGCAGTTATCGACAGGGCCACGGCTACACCTTC
J gene: TRBJ2-7; clone size: NA; V gene: TRBV7-3; D gene: TRBD2; CDR3 protein: CASSISGNYEQYF; CDR3 DNA: TGTGCCAGCAGCATTAGCGGGAACTACGAGCAGTACTTC